This T cell receptor beta chain derives from a study of human T cells and chemical hapten exposure. The CDR3 has 16 amino acids. CDR1 and CDR2 from the germline V gene are MNHEY and SMNVEV (reference sequence). V lost 3 bases and J lost 3; bases outside the gene matches: 7. TCRdb reprocessed the RACE reads with MiXCR, giving one entry per CDR3 protein. The table records about 65,000 distinct CDR3 sequences, under 7.5% of them present only once. Sample time point: healthy volunteer bleed at 6 weeks. The total RNA was obtained from whole blood that was not fractionated. This clonotype came up a few times.

The rearrangement links TRBV27 to TRBJ2-1; TRBD2 aligns across 8 bases. The sequencing input was whole blood. The TCR sequence derives from a female donor in good health. Some clones in this sample may be carry-over from other donors' samples. CDR3 coding DNA: TGTGCCAGCAGTTTTAGTAGCGGGGCCGACTACAATGAGCAGTTCTTC. Its translation: CASSFSSGADYNEQFF.